Below are 5 T cell receptor beta chains sequenced from a single sample in a study of OX40 agonist ivuxolimab in advanced cancers. Repertoires were generated with immunoSEQ multiplex PCR, while TCRdb's copy carries only in-frame clones and drops some. The sample has more than 65,000 clones, roughly 84% seen once. Source: CD4+ or CD8+ T cells sorted from blood, taken in a trial of the OX40 agonist ivuxolimab. Receptors originate from an adult with an advanced solid tumor such as melanoma, head and neck, liver or kidney cancer.

V and J are TRBV7-9 and TRBJ2-2; a weak D match, TRBD2 (7 bases). The germline V gene encodes CDR1 SEHNR and CDR2 FQNEAQ (reference sequence). The CDR3 covers 15 residues. The ends were cut back, 5 bases at V and 1 base at J, with 11 bases in the middle. CDR3 bases: TGTGCCAGCAGCGGGGGGGCTTTGAACACCGGGGAGCTGTTTTTT. Protein sequence: CASSGGALNTGELFF.

The V gene is TRBV30, the J gene TRBJ2-4, with TRBD1 as a possible D gene (6 bases). V was pared by 2 bases and J by 0 bases, with 11 bases between. Germline CDR1 reads GTSNPN; CDR2 reads SVGIG (reference sequence). The CDR3 loop spans 15 amino acids. The CDR3 spells CAWSLDRLAKNIQYF. CDR3 coding DNA: TGTGCCTGGAGTCTGGACAGACTAGCCAAAAACATTCAGTACTTC.

The rearrangement joins TRBV7-2 to TRBJ2-5; 10 positions agree with TRBD2. Germline V gives CDR1 SGHTA, CDR2 FQGNSA. Trimming took 6 bases from V and 5 from J; bases not matched to a gene: 9. The CDR3 covers 15 residues. The CDR3 coding sequence is TGTGCCAGCAGTTTTTCCGGGACTAGCGTCGAGACCCAGTACTTC. As protein: CASSFSGTSVETQYF.

Here the CDR3 DNA reads TGTGCCAGCAGCCGGACAGGGCGGGGCAAAAACATTCAGTACTTC. This translates into CASSRTGRGKNIQYF. The chain is built from TRBV6-5 and TRBJ2-4; 8 bases are shared with TRBD1. This CDR3 has 15 amino acids. V was pared by 6 bases and J by 3 bases, with 7 bases of the junction left unmatched. Germline V gene lookup returns CDR1 MNHEY and CDR2 SVGAGI.

The J gene is TRBJ1-1, the V gene TRBV28; TRBD1 might be the D (6 bases). This CDR3 contains 13 residues. Germline CDR1 MDHEN, CDR2 SYDVKM. Trimming pared 4 bases from V and 4 bases from J, leaving 10 bases between. The CDR3 nucleotides read TGTGCCAGCAGTTCCCCAGGGGTCACTGAAGCTTTCTTT. It specifies CASSSPGVTEAFF. Complete variable domain (other parts from reference TRBV28 and TRBJ1-1): DVKVTQSSRYLVKRTGEKVFLECVQDMDHENMFWYRQDPGLGLRLIYFSYDVKMKEKGDIPEGYSVSREKKERFSLILESASTNQTSMYLCASSSPGVTEAFFGQGTRLTVV.